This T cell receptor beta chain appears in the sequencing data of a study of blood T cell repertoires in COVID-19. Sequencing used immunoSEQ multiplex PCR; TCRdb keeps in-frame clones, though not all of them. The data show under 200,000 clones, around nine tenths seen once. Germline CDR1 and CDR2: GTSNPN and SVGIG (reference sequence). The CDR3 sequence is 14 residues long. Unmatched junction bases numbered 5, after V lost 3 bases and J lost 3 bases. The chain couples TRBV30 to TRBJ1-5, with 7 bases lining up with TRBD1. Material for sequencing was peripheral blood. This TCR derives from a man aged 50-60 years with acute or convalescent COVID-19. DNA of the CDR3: TGTGCCTGGAGCCGGGGACAGTTCAATCAGCCCCAGCATTTT. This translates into CAWSRGQFNQPQHF.